This TCR beta chain was recovered during a study of response to subunit inactivated influenza vaccine. Overall study findings and caveats: It was the authors' suggestion that each seasonal influenza vaccination recruits few new T cells.

The CDR3 sequence is 15 residues long. Germline loops: CDR1 SGHTA, CDR2 FQGNSA. Trimming pared 0 bases from V and 14 bases from J, leaving 21 bases between. Each CDR3 protein gets one entry after TCRdb re-called the RT-PCR reads with MiXCR. The table includes 530,000 or so distinct CDR3 sequences, around 13% detected once. The table lists this clonotype with a few counts. Its antigen is unknown. The sample in question was PBMCs from blood, obtained approximately 12 days after vaccination. V and J are TRBV7-2 and TRBJ2-3; D perhaps matches TRBD1 (6 bases). The sequence came from a middle-aged man who received an inactivated influenza vaccine. DNA of the CDR3: TGTGCCAGCAGCTTAGCAGGGGCGGGTAGGACAGAGCGGTATTTT. It translates to CASSLAGAGRTERYF.